Following are 11 T cell receptor beta chains from one sample sequenced in a study of blood T cell repertoires in COVID-19. The data were produced by immunoSEQ multiplex PCR, yet TCRdb's version contains in-frame clones alone and is incomplete. The data show more than 80,000 clones, roughly 82% seen once. Sequenced: peripheral blood. These receptors were obtained from a man aged 45 to 65 with active or convalescent COVID-19.

This clone was counted only a few times. The chain employs TRBV6-5 and TRBJ1-4; tentative D call: TRBD1 (5 bases). Germline lookup yields CDR1 MNHEY and CDR2 SVGAGI. The germline V and J ends were trimmed by 6 bases and 7 bases, with 12 bases remaining between them. The CDR3 consists of 13 residues. The CDR3 nucleotides are TGTGCCAGCAGACAGCTGGGGGGTGAAAAACTGTTTTTT. Translation gives CASRQLGGEKLFF.

J is TRBJ1-3 and V is TRBV5-4; D might be TRBD1 (6 bases). Germline loops: CDR1 SGHNT, CDR2 YYREEE (reference sequence). This CDR3 is 14 amino acids long. V dropped 3 bases and J dropped 2 bases, with 9 bases sitting between them. The DNA for the CDR3 is TGTGCCAGCAGCTCACAGGGTGCTGGAAACACCATATATTTT. It is translated as CASSSQGAGNTIYF.

The chain has TRBV6-5 and TRBJ2-2; no firm D call. Germline V lookup: CDR1 MNHEY, CDR2 SVGAGI. Between the trimmed V and J ends, which lost 3 bases and 0 bases, there was a span of 8 bases. The CDR3 is made up of 15 amino acids. Here the CDR3 reads CASSYNRANTGELFF. In DNA form, the CDR3 reads TGTGCCAGCAGTTATAACCGGGCGAACACCGGGGAGCTGTTTTTT.

The chain joins TRBV4-1 to TRBJ2-2; D remains ambiguous. The CDR3 is made up of 16 amino acids. Germline V gene lookup returns CDR1 MGHRA and CDR2 YSYEKL. Trimming removed 1 base at V and 0 bases at J, with 9 bases between. CDR3 amino acids: CASSQAAGTNTGELFF. In DNA form, the CDR3 reads TGCGCCAGCAGCCAAGCCGCAGGTACGAACACCGGGGAGCTGTTTTTT.

This clone was picked up one time. This chain links TRBV20-1 with TRBJ2-1; the match to TRBD2 covers 9 bases. V trimming: 5 bases; J trimming: 15 bases; junction bases outside the gene matches: 8. Germline values: CDR1 DFQATT, CDR2 SNEGSKA (reference sequence). CDR3 length: 11 residues. The CDR3 DNA sequence: TGCAGTGCTGGCACCGGGACTAGCTCGTTCTTC. This translates into CSAGTGTSSFF.

The J gene is TRBJ1-1, the V gene TRBV27, with a weak D call TRBD1 (5 bases). V shed 4 bases and J shed 5 bases, with 11 bases lying between them. CDR3 size: 13 residues. The germline V gene encodes CDR1 MNHEY and CDR2 SMNVEV (reference sequence). CDR3 region: CASSWGRETEAFF. The CDR3 coding sequence is TGTGCCAGCAGTTGGGGGAGGGAGACTGAAGCTTTCTTT.

V is TRBV27 and J is TRBJ2-6; D perhaps matches TRBD1 (6 bases). The CDR3 is 17 residues long. CDR1 MNHEY and CDR2 SMNVEV come from the germline V gene (reference sequence). The V and J ends lost 5 bases and 1 base respectively, with 15 bases between them. The CDR3 nucleotides read TGTGCCAGCAGTCAGGGGCCCGCCCCATCTGGGGCCAACGTCCTGACTTTC. The encoded protein is CASSQGPAPSGANVLTF.

V usage is TRBV3-1 (or the pseudogene TRBV3-2) and J usage is TRBJ1-3; no clear D. CDR1 LGHDT and CDR2 YNNKEL come from the germline V gene (reference sequence). The CDR3 consists of 13 residues. V lost 1 base and J lost 6, with 7 bases in between. CDR3 DNA sequence: TGTGCCAGCAGCCAAGGGGCGCAAAACACCATATATTTT. Translating it yields CASSQGAQNTIYF.

The rearrangement uses TRBV25-1 and TRBJ2-5; TRBD2 matches 9 bases. Germline CDR1 reads MGHDK; CDR2 reads SYGVNS. The CDR3 has 15 residues. The V gene end was trimmed by 2 bases and the J gene end by 5 bases; junction bases not matched to a gene: 6. The CDR3 nucleotides read TGTGCCAGCAGTGAACTAGCGGGGCGGGGGGAGACCCAGTACTTC. Translation gives CASSELAGRGETQYF.

This sequence joins TRBV5-6 and TRBJ1-5; perhaps TRBD1 as D (6 bases). This CDR3 contains 15 residues. Trimming pared 0 bases from V and 2 bases from J, leaving 9 bases between. Germline CDR1 is SGHDT and CDR2 is YYEEEE. The CDR3 DNA is TGTGCCAGCAGCTTGGACAGGGCGGGCAATCAGCCCCAGCATTTT. Protein product: CASSLDRAGNQPQHF.

The rearrangement joins TRBV9 to TRBJ2-7; D is possibly TRBD2 (6 bases). This CDR3 spans 17 amino acids. Trimming cost V 4 bases and J 3 bases, with 23 bases left between them. From germline, CDR1 is SGDLS and CDR2 YYNGEE. This CDR3 reads CASSSPGWGPAGYEQYF. As DNA, the CDR3 is TGTGCCAGCAGCTCCCCCGGGTGGGGTCCAGCGGGCTACGAGCAGTACTTC.